The sequence of this TCR beta chain was determined in a study of T-cell memory formation after mild COVID-19 (dated by TCRdb to about 2021). Describing the broader study: TCR sequence clusters from the two donors were largely donor specific. Longitudinal TCRalpha and TCRbeta repertoire sequencing tracked T-cell clones expanding and contracting after mild COVID-19 in two donors. Two young, previously healthy adult volunteers, one female and one male, were included in the cohort.

Study-level results and caveats: SARS-CoV-2 specificity of the second-wave clones peaking on day 37 was not confirmed. Clones contracting from day 15 to 85 had balanced CD4/CD8 phenotypes, while a second wave expanding from day 15 to 37 was biased towards CD4+. Contracting CD4+ clones appeared mostly in the CM and EM memory subsets, whereas CD8+ clones were enriched in EMRA. Some responding clones were detected in pre-infection memory, which suggested that pre-existing cross-reactive memory T cells had joined the SARS-CoV-2 response. The study included only a couple of mild cases, and larger cohorts that include severe cases with pre-infection samples were judged to be necessary.

The run used an Illumina NovaSeq 6000. cDNA libraries for TCRalpha and TCRbeta were prepared by 5'RACE using constant-segment primers, with sample barcodes and unique molecular identifiers added. RNA was extracted from every sample with Trizol reagent. Libraries were amplified in two PCR steps, with a second sample barcode and Illumina TruSeq adapters added in the second step. Libraries were sequenced on an Illumina NovaSeq with 2 x 150 bp paired-end reads. Per the source publication's procedure: With migec v1.2.7, reads were demultiplexed and then collapsed into UMI-guided consensus sequences. Using mixcr v2.1.11, UMI consensuses were aligned to TRA and TRB V and J templates and then assembled into clonotypes. A clonotype was counted as expanded or contracted only when both edgeR and NoisET called the clonotype significant, with the noise models trained on biological replicates. edgeR calls used a false discovery rate-adjusted p below 0.01 and a log2 fold-change threshold of 1. As an exploratory analysis of dynamics, max-normalized trajectories of the 1000 most abundant clonotypes were examined with PCA combined with hierarchical clustering. The CD4 or CD8 phenotype of responding clones was assigned using the separately sequenced CD4+ and CD8+ repertoires. Starting from the raw public reads, TCRdb applied fastp trimming at Q25, assembled clones with MiXCR and retained in-frame beta chains. Merged by CDR3 protein, the rows form single entries marked with the most common genes and DNA. The V and J calls were determined by TCRdb, not by the authors. The sample has 400,000 to 450,000 distinct CDR3 sequences on record, roughly 18% of them singletons. The top ten constitute under 25% of the sample.

PBMCs were isolated by Ficoll-Paque density gradient centrifugation. There are 15 amino acids in the CDR3, from cysteine to phenylalanine inclusive. Just CDR3 DNA is preserved here, 45 bases in frame from base 1. From a lookup of the germline V gene, CDR1 and CDR2 are MNHEY and SVGAGI. V is cut back by 5 bases and J by 1 base, with 3 bases in the junction unmatched. This clonotype was recorded at least ten times. What antigen it recognizes has not been identified. No base quality information exists; no much larger clone differs at one position. The chain joins TRBV6-5 to TRBJ1-3; 9 central nucleotides agree with TRBD1. Material for sequencing was PBMCs or a T cell subset sorted from them (not recorded which). This receptor was taken from a man aged 18 to 35 who had mild COVID-19 (a few samples of this study predate the infection). The sample titles of this study are shuffled in the database, so cell type and time point are left out; the donor was told from shared clones. The CDR3 here reads CASSRDRVSGNTIYF. The DNA reads as follows: TGTGCCAGCAGTAGGGACAGGGTTTCTGGAAACACCATATATTTT.